This TCR beta chain was recorded in a study of blood T cell repertoires in COVID-19. This clone came up once. Libraries were prepared by immunoSEQ multiplex PCR; TCRdb keeps only in-frame clonotypes and omits some of them. Of a few hundred thousand clones in the sample, around 83% were seen once. Sample: peripheral blood. The TCR comes from a woman aged 40 to 50 who had recovered from COVID-19.

The chain's CDR3 is CASRLRQYQPQHF. In DNA, the CDR3 is TGTGCCAGCAGACTCCGTCAATATCAGCCCCAGCATTTT. V usage is TRBV6-5 and J usage is TRBJ1-5; D remains ambiguous. Germline lookup yields CDR1 MNHEY and CDR2 SVGAGI. V lost 6 bases to trimming and J lost 5 bases, with 11 bases between them. This CDR3 comprises 13 residues.